Following are 24 T cell receptor beta chains from one sample sequenced in a study of T cell repertoires in cytomegalovirus infection. MiXCR, applied by TCRdb to the reads, yields one record per CDR3 protein. The sample carries 40,000 to 55,000 distinct CDR3 sequences, around a fifth recorded once. Their target antigens are unknown. The sample in question was CD8+ T cells from cultured PBMCs, obtained from culture after CMV antigen stimulation. The receptors here all came from a human donor in good health (CMV status not recorded). Some clones in this sample may be carry-over from other donors' samples.

The chain uses TRBV27 and TRBJ2-1; D gene ambiguous. V lost 7 bases, J lost 6 bases, and 22 bases lay in between. The germline gives CDR1 MNHEY, CDR2 SMNVEV (reference sequence). This CDR3 contains 16 residues. The CDR3 region is CASTLTGSTNLNEQFF. The DNA of the CDR3 is TGTGCCAGCACACTTACCGGGTCCACTAATCTCAATGAGCAGTTCTTC.

This clonotype was seen more than once but under ten times. This sequence joins TRBV11-2 and TRBJ2-7; D is unclear. The germline gives CDR1 SGHAT, CDR2 FQNNGV. Trimming cost V 1 base and J 2 bases, with 12 bases left between them. The CDR3 has 15 amino acids. CDR3 protein: CASSLVPRSTYEQYF. The CDR3 DNA reads as TGTGCCAGCAGCTTAGTCCCGCGGTCCACCTACGAGCAGTACTTC.

The chain recombines TRBV7-3 with TRBJ2-1; D may be TRBD2 (6 bases). The CDR3 loop spans 16 amino acids. Between the trimmed V and J ends, which lost 2 bases and 5 bases, there was a span of 16 bases. Germline-derived CDR1 and CDR2 are SGHTA and FQGTGA. The CDR3 here is CASSLGTSLFNNEQFF. In DNA form, the CDR3 reads TGTGCCAGCAGCTTAGGGACTTCCCTTTTCAACAATGAGCAGTTCTTC.

This clonotype occurred many times. The genes are TRBV7-6 and TRBJ2-7, with D unclear. Germline V gene lookup returns CDR1 SGHVS and CDR2 FNYEAQ. Trimming cost V 5 bases and J 5 bases, with 13 bases left between them. The CDR3 extends over 13 amino acids. CDR3 protein: CASSPAGYHEQYF. The DNA for the CDR3 is TGTGCCAGCAGCCCAGCCGGGTACCACGAGCAGTACTTC.

This clonotype was counted only a few times. The chain joins TRBV27 to TRBJ2-1, with D unclear. The germline CDR1 and CDR2 sequences are MNHEY and SMNVEV (reference sequence). The CDR3 length is 12 residues. V was cut by 2 bases and J by 4 bases, with 3 bases left in between. CDR3 region: CASSLRYNEQFF. CDR3 nucleotides: TGTGCCAGCAGTTTAAGGTACAATGAGCAGTTCTTC.

The chain couples TRBV10-3 to TRBJ2-3; possible D gene TRBD1, 5 bases. V was clipped by 0 bases and J by 0 bases, with 16 bases between them. The length of the CDR3 is 18 residues. Germline-derived CDR1 and CDR2 are ENHRY and SYGVKD. The CDR3 DNA sequence: TGTGCCATCAGTGAGTCGATCCTACCCCAGGGAAGCACAGATACGCAGTATTTT. Amino acid sequence: CAISESILPQGSTDTQYF.

The chain employs TRBV29-1 and TRBJ1-1, with no clear D. Germline-derived CDR1 and CDR2 are SQVTM and ANQGSEA. This CDR3 is built from 13 residues. V was pared by 3 bases and J by 2 bases, with 10 bases between. CDR3 in DNA: TGCAGCGTTGAGGACGGGGAAAACACTGAAGCTTTCTTT. It specifies CSVEDGENTEAFF.

The rearrangement joins TRBV7-2 to TRBJ1-1; 7 nucleotides agree with TRBD1. The CDR3 sequence is 14 residues long. Germline CDR1 is SGHTA and CDR2 is FQGNSA. The J segment lost 5 bases and the V segment lost 2 bases, leaving 5 bases of the junction unmatched. CDR3 sequence reads: CASSLSQGGTEAFF. CDR3 in DNA: TGTGCCAGCAGCTTAAGCCAGGGGGGGACTGAAGCTTTCTTT.

The gene calls are TRBV12-5 and TRBJ2-2; 7 bases match TRBD2. The germline V gene has CDR1 LGHNT and CDR2 FRNRAP. The ends lost 0 bases at V and 6 bases at J; junction bases unmatched: 10. The CDR3 has 17 amino acids. CDR3: CASGLVRSGTQAGELFF. The CDR3 region has the DNA TGTGCTAGTGGTTTGGTACGGAGCGGGACCCAAGCCGGGGAGCTGTTTTTT.

This clonotype was observed a few times. The CDR3 is CASSPTSGGAHEQFF. CDR3 nucleotide sequence: TGTGCCAGCAGCCCAACTAGCGGGGGGGCCCATGAGCAGTTCTTC. This chain links TRBV9 with TRBJ2-1; 13 bases align to TRBD2. The CDR3 length is 15 residues. With V trimmed by 4 bases and J by 8 bases, 6 bases remained unmatched. Per the germline V gene, CDR1 is SGDLS and CDR2 is YYNGEE.

This clonotype was counted between two and nine times. The rearrangement uses TRBV6-2 or TRBV6-3 and TRBJ1-1, with 8 bases matching TRBD1. This CDR3 has 17 residues. The trim removed 4 bases at V and 4 bases at J, leaving 14 bases unmatched. Germline V lookup: CDR1 MNHEY, CDR2 SVGEGT. The CDR3 is CASSFWIDRGMSTEAFF. The CDR3 nucleotides are TGTGCCAGCAGTTTTTGGATAGACAGGGGCATGAGCACTGAAGCTTTCTTT.

In this sample, this clonotype turned up a few times. The chain carries TRBV27 and TRBJ2-7; TRBD2 agrees at 8 bases. Trimming at V came to 7 bases and at J to 7 bases, leaving 9 bases not matched to a gene. The CDR3 is 13 amino acids. CDR1 MNHEY and CDR2 SMNVEV come from the germline V gene (reference sequence). The CDR3 region has the DNA TGTGCCAGCACCGGGAGGGGAGCCAGGGAGCAGTACTTC. Translation gives CASTGRGAREQYF.

V usage is TRBV6-5 and J usage is TRBJ2-7; 9 nucleotides agree with TRBD2. This CDR3 is built from 15 residues. Per germline, CDR1 MNHEY and CDR2 SVGAGI. J gave up 4 bases and V 2 bases, and 6 bases lay outside the gene matches. The CDR3 here is CASSYGAGGPYEQYF. The CDR3 coding sequence is TGTGCCAGCAGTTACGGGGCGGGGGGGCCGTACGAGCAGTACTTC.

This clonotype was observed a few times. This rearrangement joins TRBV6-5 to TRBJ2-1; TRBD2 aligns across 13 bases. Trimming at V came to 4 bases and at J to 10 bases, leaving 16 bases not matched to a gene. The CDR3 has 18 amino acids. Germline V gene sequence: CDR1 MNHEY, CDR2 SVGAGI. This CDR3 is CASSFSRVLAGGPREQFF. CDR3 nucleotide sequence: TGTGCCAGCAGTTTTTCCCGAGTACTAGCGGGGGGGCCACGAGAGCAGTTCTTC.

This clonotype was seen more than once but under ten times. This may be a read error: a much more frequent sequence differs by one nucleotide. The chain links TRBV7-2 to TRBJ2-1; the D gene is possibly TRBD1 (6 bases). Germline lookup yields CDR1 SGHTA and CDR2 FQGNSA. The CDR3 has 14 residues. V was trimmed by 7 bases and J by 8 bases, leaving 18 bases between them. CDR3 sequence: CASILTPGVHEQFF. DNA of the CDR3: TGTGCCAGCATCTTGACCCCAGGGGTCCATGAGCAGTTCTTC.

Only a few counts were recorded for this clonotype. The chain joins TRBV19 to TRBJ1-2, with D uncertain. The germline V gene has CDR1 LNHDA and CDR2 SQIVND (reference sequence). Trimming took 1 base from V and 6 from J, leaving 9 bases between them. CDR3 length: 13 residues. The CDR3 loop is CASSIAPLHGYTF. As DNA, the CDR3 is TGTGCCAGTAGTATAGCCCCCCTGCATGGCTACACCTTC.

V usage is TRBV7-8 and J usage is TRBJ1-2; 10 bases map to TRBD1. The V gene end was trimmed by 1 base and the J gene end by 6 bases; junction bases not matched to a gene: 5. From germline, CDR1 is SGHVS and CDR2 FQNEAQ. The CDR3 length is 15 residues. The CDR3 region has the DNA TGTGCCAGCAGCTTAGGACAGGGGGCTTTTAATGGCTACACCTTC. It yields the protein CASSLGQGAFNGYTF.

This clonotype showed up just a few times. This chain links TRBV6-6 with TRBJ2-7, with D hard to call. CDR1 MNHNY and CDR2 SVGAGI come from the germline V gene (reference sequence). The CDR3 sequence is 14 residues long. Trimming removed 4 bases at V and 3 bases at J, with 13 bases between. CDR3: CASSSRDGRYEQYF. CDR3 nucleotide sequence: TGTGCCAGCAGTTCCCGAGACGGGCGCTACGAGCAGTACTTC.

The CDR3 loop reads CASSYGDSAFLEQYF. The CDR3 DNA reads as TGTGCCAGCAGTTACGGGGACAGCGCCTTCCTCGAGCAGTACTTC. J is TRBJ2-7 and V is TRBV6-2 or TRBV6-3, with 7 bases aligning to TRBD1. Germline V CDR1 and CDR2: MNHEY, SVGEGT. V shed 2 bases, J shed 6 bases, and the junction held 10 bases outside the gene matches. This CDR3 has 15 residues.

J is TRBJ2-5 and V is TRBV7-9, with TRBD1 matching 8 bases. Germline lookup yields CDR1 SEHNR and CDR2 FQNEAQ (reference sequence). The CDR3 sequence is 17 residues long. Losses at the gene ends were 5 bases for V and 4 bases for J; bases not matched to a gene: 15. The CDR3 region is CASSRPGTGPGRETQYF. CDR3 DNA: TGTGCCAGCAGCCGTCCCGGGACAGGACCCGGGAGAGAGACCCAGTACTTC.

This clonotype has only a few counts. The gene calls are TRBV19 and TRBJ2-7, with TRBD1 identical over 9 bases. The germline V gene has CDR1 LNHDA and CDR2 SQIVND (reference sequence). Trimming cost V 3 bases and J 1 base; bases outside gene matches: 4. This CDR3 is 15 amino acids long. The CDR3 region has the DNA TGTGCCAGTAGTATGTCCGGGACAGGGTCCTACGAGCAGTACTTC. Protein sequence: CASSMSGTGSYEQYF.

This chain links TRBV29-1 with TRBJ1-1; D gene uncertain. The germline gives CDR1 SQVTM, CDR2 ANQGSEA. The CDR3 is 10 residues long. Trimming took 7 bases from V and 7 from J, leaving 10 bases between them. The CDR3: CSAEEGEAFF. The CDR3 DNA reads TGCAGCGCTGAGGAGGGTGAAGCTTTCTTT.

The gene calls are TRBV7-9 and TRBJ2-3; D not certain. The germline CDR1 and CDR2 sequences are SEHNR and FQNEAQ (reference sequence). The germline V and J ends were trimmed by 6 bases and 4 bases, with 8 bases remaining between them. This CDR3 has 12 amino acids. The CDR3 loop is CASRSDADTQYF. The DNA of the CDR3 is TGTGCCAGCAGGTCAGATGCAGATACGCAGTATTTT. The whole variable domain, filled in from reference TRBV7-9 and TRBJ2-3, reads DTGVSQNPRHKITKRGQNVTFRCDPISEHNRLYWYRQTLGQGPEFLTYFQNEAQLEKSRLLSDRFSAERPKGSFSTLEIQRTEQGDSAMYLCASRSDADTQYFGPGTRLTVL.

The chain has TRBV6-5 and TRBJ2-7; tentatively, D is TRBD2 (6 bases). Per germline, CDR1 MNHEY and CDR2 SVGAGI. Trimming removed 0 bases from V and 0 bases from J, with 9 bases in between. The CDR3 runs to 15 residues. The CDR3 sequence: CASSYSGGPSYEQYF. For the CDR3, the DNA is TGTGCCAGCAGTTACTCAGGAGGGCCCTCCTACGAGCAGTACTTC.